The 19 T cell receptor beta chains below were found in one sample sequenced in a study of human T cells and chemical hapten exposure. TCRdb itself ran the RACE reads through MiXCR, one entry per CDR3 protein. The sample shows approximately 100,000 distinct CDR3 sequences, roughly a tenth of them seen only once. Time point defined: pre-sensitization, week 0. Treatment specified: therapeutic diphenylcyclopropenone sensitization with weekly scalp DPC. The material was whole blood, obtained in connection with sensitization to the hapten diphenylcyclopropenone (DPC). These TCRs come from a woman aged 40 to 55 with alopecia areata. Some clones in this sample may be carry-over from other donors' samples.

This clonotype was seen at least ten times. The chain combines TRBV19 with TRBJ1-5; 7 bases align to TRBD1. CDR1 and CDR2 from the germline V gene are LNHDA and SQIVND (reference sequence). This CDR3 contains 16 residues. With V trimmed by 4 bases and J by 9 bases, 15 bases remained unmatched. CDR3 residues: CASSTTATGARRPQHF. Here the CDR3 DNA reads TGTGCCAGTAGTACTACAGCAACAGGGGCCCGGAGGCCCCAGCATTTT.

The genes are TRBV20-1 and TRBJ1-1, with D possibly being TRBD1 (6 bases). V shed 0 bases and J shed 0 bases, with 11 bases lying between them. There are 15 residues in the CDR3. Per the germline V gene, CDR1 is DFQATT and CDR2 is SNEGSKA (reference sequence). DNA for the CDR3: TGCAGTGCTAGAGATCTGCAGGGGATGAACACTGAAGCTTTCTTT. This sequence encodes CSARDLQGMNTEAFF.

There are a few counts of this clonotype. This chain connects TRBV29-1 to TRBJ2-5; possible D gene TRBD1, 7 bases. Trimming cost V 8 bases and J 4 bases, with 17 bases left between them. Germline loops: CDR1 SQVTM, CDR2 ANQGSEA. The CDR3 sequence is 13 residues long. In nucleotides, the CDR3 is TGCAGCATCGGACAGGAGGGAGGAGAGACCCAGTACTTC. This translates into CSIGQEGGETQYF.

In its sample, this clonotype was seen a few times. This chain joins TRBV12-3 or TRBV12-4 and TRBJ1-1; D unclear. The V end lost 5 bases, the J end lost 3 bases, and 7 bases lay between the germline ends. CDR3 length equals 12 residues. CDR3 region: CASSTAYTEAFF. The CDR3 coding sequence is TGTGCCAGCAGTACAGCTTACACTGAAGCTTTCTTT.

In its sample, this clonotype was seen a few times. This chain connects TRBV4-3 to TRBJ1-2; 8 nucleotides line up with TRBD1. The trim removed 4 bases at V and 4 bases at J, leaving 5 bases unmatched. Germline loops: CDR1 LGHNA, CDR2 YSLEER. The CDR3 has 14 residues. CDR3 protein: CASSRTGQRYGYTF. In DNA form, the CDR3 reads TGCGCCAGCAGCCGGACAGGGCAACGCTATGGCTACACCTTC.

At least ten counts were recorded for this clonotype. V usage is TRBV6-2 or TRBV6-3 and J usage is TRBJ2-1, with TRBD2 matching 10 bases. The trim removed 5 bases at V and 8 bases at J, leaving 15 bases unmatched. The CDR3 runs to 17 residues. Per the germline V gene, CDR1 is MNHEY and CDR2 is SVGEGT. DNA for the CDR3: TGTGCCAGCAGTCGCGAACCCATAGCGGGGGGCTTGGATGAGCAGTTCTTC. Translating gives CASSREPIAGGLDEQFF.

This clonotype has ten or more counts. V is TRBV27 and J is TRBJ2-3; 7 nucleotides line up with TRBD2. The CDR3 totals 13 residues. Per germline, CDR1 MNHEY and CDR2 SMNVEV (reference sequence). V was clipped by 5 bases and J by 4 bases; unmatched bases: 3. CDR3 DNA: TGTGCCAGCAGTGACGGACTAGCAGATACGCAGTATTTT. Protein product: CASSDGLADTQYF.

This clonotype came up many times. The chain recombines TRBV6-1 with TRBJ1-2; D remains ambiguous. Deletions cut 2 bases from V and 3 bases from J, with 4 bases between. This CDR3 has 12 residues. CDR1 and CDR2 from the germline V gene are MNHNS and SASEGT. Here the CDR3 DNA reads TGTGCCAGCAGTGAACAGTACTATGGCTACACCTTC. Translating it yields CASSEQYYGYTF.

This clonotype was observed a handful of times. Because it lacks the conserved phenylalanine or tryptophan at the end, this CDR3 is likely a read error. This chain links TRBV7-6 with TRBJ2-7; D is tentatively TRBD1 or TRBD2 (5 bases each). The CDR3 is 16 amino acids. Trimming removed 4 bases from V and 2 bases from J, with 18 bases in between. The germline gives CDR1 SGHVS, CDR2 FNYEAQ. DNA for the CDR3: TGTGCCAGCAGCTCAGCCCCCGGGACCGCAACCTACGAGCAGTACTCC. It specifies CASSSAPGTATYEQYS.

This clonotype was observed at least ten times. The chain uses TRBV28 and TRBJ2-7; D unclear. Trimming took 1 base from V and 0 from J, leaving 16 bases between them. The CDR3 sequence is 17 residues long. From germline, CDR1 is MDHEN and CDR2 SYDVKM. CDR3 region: CASSLSRAVMSSYEQYF. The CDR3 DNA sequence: TGTGCCAGCAGTTTATCCCGGGCCGTTATGAGCTCCTACGAGCAGTACTTC.

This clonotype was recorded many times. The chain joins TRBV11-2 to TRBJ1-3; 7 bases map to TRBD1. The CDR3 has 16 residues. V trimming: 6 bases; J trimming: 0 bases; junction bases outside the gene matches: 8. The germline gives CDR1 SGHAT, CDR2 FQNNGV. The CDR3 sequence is CASSLDRPHSGNTIYF. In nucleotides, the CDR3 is TGTGCCAGCAGTTTGGACAGGCCGCACTCTGGAAACACCATATATTTT.

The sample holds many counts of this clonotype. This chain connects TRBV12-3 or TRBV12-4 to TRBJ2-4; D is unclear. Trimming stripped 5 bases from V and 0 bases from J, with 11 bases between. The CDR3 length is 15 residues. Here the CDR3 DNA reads TGTGCCAGCAGTCAAATGACGGTAGCCAAAAACATTCAGTACTTC. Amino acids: CASSQMTVAKNIQYF.

The CDR3 nucleotides are TGTGCCACCGCTTGGGAGGACAATGAGCAGTTCTTC. Translation gives CATAWEDNEQFF. The chain combines TRBV3-1 with TRBJ2-1, with D possibly matching TRBD2 (6 bases). The V gene lost 10 bases and the J gene lost 5 bases, with 12 bases spanning the gap. Per the germline V gene, CDR1 is LGHDT and CDR2 is YNNKEL (reference sequence). This CDR3 is built from 12 residues.

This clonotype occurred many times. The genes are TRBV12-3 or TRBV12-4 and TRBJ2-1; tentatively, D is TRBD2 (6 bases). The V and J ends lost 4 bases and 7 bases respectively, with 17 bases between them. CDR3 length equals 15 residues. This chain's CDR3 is CASSWRARERNEQFF. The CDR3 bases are TGTGCCAGCAGTTGGAGGGCCCGGGAGAGGAATGAGCAGTTCTTC.

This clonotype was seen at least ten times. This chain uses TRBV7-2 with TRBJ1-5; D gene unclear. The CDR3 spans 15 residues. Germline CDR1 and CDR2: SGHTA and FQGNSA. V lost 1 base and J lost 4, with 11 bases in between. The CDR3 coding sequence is TGTGCCAGCAGCTTAGTCGGCCAGGAGAATCAGCCCCAGCATTTT. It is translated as CASSLVGQENQPQHF.

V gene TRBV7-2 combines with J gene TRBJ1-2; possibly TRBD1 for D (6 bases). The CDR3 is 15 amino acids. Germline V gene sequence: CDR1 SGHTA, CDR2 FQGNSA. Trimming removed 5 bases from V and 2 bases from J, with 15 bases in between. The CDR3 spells CASSTQTGINYGYTF. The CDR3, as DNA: TGTGCCAGCAGCACCCAGACAGGAATCAACTATGGCTACACCTTC.

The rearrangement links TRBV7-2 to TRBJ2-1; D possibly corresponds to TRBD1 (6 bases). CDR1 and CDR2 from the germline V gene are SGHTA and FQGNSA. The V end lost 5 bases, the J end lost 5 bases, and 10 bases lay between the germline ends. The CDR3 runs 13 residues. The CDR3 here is CASSTRTDNEQFF. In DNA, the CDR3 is TGTGCCAGCAGCACCCGGACAGACAATGAGCAGTTCTTC.

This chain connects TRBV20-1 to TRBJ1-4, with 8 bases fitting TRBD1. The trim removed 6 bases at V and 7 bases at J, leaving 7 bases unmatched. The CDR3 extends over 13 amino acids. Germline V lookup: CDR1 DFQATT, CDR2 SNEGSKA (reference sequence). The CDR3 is CSAIRTGTEKLFF. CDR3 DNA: TGCAGTGCAATACGGACAGGGACTGAAAAACTGTTTTTT.

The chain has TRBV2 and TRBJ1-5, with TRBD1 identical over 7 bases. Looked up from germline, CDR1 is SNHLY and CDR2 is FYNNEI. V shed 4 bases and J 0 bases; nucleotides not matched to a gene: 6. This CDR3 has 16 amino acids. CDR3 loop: CASSGQGGSSNQPQHF. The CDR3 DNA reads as TGTGCCAGCAGTGGACAGGGCGGATCTAGCAATCAGCCCCAGCATTTT.